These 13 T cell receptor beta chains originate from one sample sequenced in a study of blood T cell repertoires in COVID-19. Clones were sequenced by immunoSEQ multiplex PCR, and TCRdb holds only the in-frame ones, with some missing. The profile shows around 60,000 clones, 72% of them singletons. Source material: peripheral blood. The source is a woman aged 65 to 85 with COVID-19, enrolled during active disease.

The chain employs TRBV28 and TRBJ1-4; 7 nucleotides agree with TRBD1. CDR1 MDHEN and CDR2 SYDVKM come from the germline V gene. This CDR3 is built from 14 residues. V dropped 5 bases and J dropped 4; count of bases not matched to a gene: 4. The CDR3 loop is CASSTGQDNEKLFF. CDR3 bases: TGTGCCAGCAGTACTGGACAGGATAATGAAAAACTGTTTTTT.

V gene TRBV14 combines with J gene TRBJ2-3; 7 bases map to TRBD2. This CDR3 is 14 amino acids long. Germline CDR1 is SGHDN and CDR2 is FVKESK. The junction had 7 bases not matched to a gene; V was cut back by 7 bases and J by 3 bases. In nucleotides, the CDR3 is TGTGCCAGCAAGGAGCTGGGGGGGACAGATACGCAGTATTTT. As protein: CASKELGGTDTQYF.

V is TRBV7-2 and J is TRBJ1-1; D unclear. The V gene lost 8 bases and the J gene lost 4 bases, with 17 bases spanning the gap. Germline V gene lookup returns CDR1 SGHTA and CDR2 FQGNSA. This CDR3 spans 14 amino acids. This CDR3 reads CASSSGRGRTEAFF. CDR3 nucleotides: TGTGCCAGCTCCTCCGGGCGGGGTCGCACTGAAGCTTTCTTT.

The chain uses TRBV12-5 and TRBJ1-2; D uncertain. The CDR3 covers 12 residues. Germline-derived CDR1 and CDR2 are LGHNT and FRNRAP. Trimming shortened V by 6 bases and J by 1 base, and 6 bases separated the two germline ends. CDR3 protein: CASGYSNYGYTF. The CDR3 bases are TGTGCTAGTGGGTACAGTAACTATGGCTACACCTTC. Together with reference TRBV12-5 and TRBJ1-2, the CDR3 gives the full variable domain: DARVTQTPRHKVTEMGQEVTMRCQPILGHNTVFWYRQTMMQGLELLAYFRNRAPLDDSGMPKDRFSAEMPDATLATLKIQPSEPRDSAVYFCASGYSNYGYTFGSGTRLTVV.

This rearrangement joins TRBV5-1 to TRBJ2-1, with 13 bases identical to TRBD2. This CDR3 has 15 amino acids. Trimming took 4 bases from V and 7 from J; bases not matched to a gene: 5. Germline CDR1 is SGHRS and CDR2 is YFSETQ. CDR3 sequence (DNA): TGCGCCAGCAGCCCGGGACTAGCGGGGTCAAATGAGCAGTTCTTC. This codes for CASSPGLAGSNEQFF.

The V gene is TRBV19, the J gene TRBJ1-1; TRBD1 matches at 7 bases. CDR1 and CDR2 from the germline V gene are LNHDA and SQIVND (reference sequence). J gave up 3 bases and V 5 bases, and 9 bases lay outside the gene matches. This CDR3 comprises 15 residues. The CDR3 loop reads CASSARTGSDTEAFF. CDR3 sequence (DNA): TGTGCCAGTAGTGCCCGGACAGGCAGCGACACTGAAGCTTTCTTT.

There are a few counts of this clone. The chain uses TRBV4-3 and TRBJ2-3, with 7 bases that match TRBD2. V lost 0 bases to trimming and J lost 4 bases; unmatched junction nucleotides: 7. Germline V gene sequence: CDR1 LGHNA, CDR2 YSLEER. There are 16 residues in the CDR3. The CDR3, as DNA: TGCGCCAGCAGCCAAGATGTGGCGGGGGTGCCAGATACGCAGTATTTT. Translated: CASSQDVAGVPDTQYF.

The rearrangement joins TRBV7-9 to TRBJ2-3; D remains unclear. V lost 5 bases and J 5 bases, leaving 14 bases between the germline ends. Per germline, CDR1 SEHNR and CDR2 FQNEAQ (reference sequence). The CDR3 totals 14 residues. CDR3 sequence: CASSLVGVLDTQYF. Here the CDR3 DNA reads TGTGCCAGCAGCCTGGTCGGAGTGCTAGATACGCAGTATTTT.

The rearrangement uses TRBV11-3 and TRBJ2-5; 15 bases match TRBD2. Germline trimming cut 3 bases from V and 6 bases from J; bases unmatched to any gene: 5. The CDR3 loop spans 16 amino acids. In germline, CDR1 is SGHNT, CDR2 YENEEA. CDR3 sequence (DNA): TGTGCCAGCAGCTTGGGACTAGCGGGAGGAGTGAAGACCCAGTACTTC. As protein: CASSLGLAGGVKTQYF.

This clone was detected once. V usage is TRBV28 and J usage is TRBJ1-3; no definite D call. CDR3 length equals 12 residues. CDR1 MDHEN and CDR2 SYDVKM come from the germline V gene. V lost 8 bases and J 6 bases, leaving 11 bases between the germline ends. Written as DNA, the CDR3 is TGTGCCAGCTCGGTTGGTATAAACACCATATATTTT. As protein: CASSVGINTIYF.

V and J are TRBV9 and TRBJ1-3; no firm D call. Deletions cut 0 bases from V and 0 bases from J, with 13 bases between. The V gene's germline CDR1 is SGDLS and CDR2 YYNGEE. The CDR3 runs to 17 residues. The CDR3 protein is CASSVGRRMSSGNTIYF. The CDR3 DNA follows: TGTGCCAGCAGCGTAGGAAGGCGGATGAGCTCTGGAAACACCATATATTTT.

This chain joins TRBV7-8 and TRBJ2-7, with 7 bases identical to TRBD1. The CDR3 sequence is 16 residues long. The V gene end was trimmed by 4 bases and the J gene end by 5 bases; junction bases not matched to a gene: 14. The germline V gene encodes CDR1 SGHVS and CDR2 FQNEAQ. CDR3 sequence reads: CASSSSRTGRWDEQYF. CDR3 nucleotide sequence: TGTGCCAGCAGCTCCTCCAGGACAGGAAGGTGGGACGAGCAGTACTTC.

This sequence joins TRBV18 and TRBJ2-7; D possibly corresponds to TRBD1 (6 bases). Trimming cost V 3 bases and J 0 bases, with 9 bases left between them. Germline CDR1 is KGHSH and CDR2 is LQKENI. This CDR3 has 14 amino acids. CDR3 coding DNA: TGTGCCAGCTCACCGGACAGCCGCTCCTACGAGCAGTACTTC. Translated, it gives CASSPDSRSYEQYF.